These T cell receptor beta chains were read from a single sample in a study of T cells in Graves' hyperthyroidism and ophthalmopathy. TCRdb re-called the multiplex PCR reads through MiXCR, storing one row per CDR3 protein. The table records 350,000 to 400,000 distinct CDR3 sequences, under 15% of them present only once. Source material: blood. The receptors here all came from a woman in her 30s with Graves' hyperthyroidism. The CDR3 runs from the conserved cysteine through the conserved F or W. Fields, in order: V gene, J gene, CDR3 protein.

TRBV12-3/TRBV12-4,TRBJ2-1,CASSLSYYNEQFF
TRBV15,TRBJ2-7,CATSRDRTGDYEQYF
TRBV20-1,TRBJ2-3,CSASLGADTQYF
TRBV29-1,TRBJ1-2,CSAGSSDSRYGYTF
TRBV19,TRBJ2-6,CASSIDSYSGANVLTF
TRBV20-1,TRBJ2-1,CSARSLGLEQFF
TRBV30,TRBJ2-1,CAWNRADEQFF
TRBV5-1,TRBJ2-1,CASSSHYSGPSYNEQFF
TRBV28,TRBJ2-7,CASSSPLARAYEQYF
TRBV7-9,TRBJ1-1,CASSLVERWGETFF
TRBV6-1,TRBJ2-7,CASSGGDRGYEQYF
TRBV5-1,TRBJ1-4,CASSLRSATNEKLFF
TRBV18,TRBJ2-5,CASSHGQGSSETQYF
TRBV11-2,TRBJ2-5,CASSYGRGGGKGETQYF
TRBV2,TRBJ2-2,CASRSGTGETGELFF
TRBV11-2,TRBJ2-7,CASSLEPSGYEQYF
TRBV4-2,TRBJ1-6,CASSQPNGGSNSPLHF
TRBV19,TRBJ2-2,CASTRSGTGYGELFF
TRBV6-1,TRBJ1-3,CASRWDKSGNTIYF
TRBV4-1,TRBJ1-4,CASSRWTATTNEKLFF
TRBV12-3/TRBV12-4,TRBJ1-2,CASTTTGGSYGYTF
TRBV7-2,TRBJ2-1,CASSRYSADEQFF
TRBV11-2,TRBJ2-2,CASSWGLAGAGELFF
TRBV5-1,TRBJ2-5,CASSSPSTVEETQYF
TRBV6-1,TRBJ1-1,CASSPLLSTEAFF
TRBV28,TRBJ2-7,CASSYRAKSYEQYF